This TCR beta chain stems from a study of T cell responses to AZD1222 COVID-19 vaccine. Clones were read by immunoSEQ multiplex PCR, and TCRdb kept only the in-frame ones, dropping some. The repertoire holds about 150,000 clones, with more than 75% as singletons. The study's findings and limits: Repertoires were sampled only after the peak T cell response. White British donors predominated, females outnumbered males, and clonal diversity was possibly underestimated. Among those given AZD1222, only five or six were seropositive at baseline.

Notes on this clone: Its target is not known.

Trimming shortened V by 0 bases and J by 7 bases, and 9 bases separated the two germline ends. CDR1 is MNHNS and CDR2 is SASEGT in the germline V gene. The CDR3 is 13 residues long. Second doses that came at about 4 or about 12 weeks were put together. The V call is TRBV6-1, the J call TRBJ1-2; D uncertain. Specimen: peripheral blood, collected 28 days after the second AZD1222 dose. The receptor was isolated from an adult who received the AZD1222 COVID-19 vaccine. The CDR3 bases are TGTGCCAGCAGTGAAGCATTGGTTTCTGGCTACACCTTC. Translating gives CASSEALVSGYTF.